This T cell receptor (beta chain) is from a study of blood T cell dynamics during melanoma immunotherapy (dated by TCRdb to 2018 to 2021). For the study in its entirety: Patients had metastatic melanoma and received first-line pembrolizumab or nivolumab plus ipilimumab as standard of care in the United Kingdom. Consecutive patients formed a training cohort, and a further independent group of patients from the same centre was pooled into an external validation set. Peripheral T cell receptor repertoires of metastatic melanoma patients were profiled before and after one cycle of checkpoint inhibitor therapy to find early correlates of response.

This clone was seen more than once but under ten times. Its recognized antigen is unknown. The input lacks base qualities; no much larger clone sits a single base away. In the germline V gene, CDR1 corresponds to SGDLS and CDR2 to YYNGEE. Trimming removed 4 bases from V and 4 bases from J; the gene matches leave 8 bases unexplained. From cysteine to phenylalanine, the CDR3 is 15 amino acids long. The DNA shown is the 45-base CDR3, in frame from base 1. For every bulk PBMC sample, a fixed 350 ng of DNA was loaded. Following the manufacturer instructions, the immunoSEQ TCRb Assay kit was used to amplify TCR beta CDR3 sequences from genomic DNA. The KAPA Library Quantification Kit for Illumina platforms was used to quantify pooled libraries by qPCR. Sequencing of the pooled libraries was done on an Illumina NextSeq 500, with clustering at about 0.55-1.2 pM. The original pipeline was this. Analysis of the TCR data relied on immunoSEQ ANALYZER and the R LymphoSeq package. A rearrangement efficiency score was calculated as productive divided by the sum of productive and non-productive CDR3 sequences. Within each patient, timepoints were compared pairwise for clonality, measured with the Gini coefficient, and for diversity, measured with the Renyi index at alpha=1. Clonal relatedness, based on an edit distance of 3, and repertoire similarity, based on the Bhattacharyya coefficient, were both computed in LymphoSeq. Linear discriminant analysis on week-3 changes in clonality and diversity was built with the R MASS and caret packages to classify response. TCRdb holds this immuneACCESS table with in-frame rearrangements only. Some clones are missing; in checked studies, unresolved V genes explain under half, and the rest has no known cause. For V, J and clone size, that table is used; D and trimming come from the DNA. Here the sample has 11,000 to 15,000 clones; 86% occur a single time. The ten largest clones represent 6% to 7.5% of the sample.

What this sample's time point label stands for: pre-treatment baseline. Blood samples were taken before treatment (T0) and at week 3 (W3), following the first cycle of checkpoint blockade. Except for a couple of patients with rapid clinical progression, response was assessed 12 weeks after the first infusion by RECIST 1.1; disease control meant complete response, partial response or stable disease. Patients with prior systemic cancer treatment, concomitant immunosuppressant therapy or synchronous other active malignancies were excluded. TCR beta was sequenced in both bulk PBMC and plasma cell-free DNA in order to track circulating cells as well as T cell turnover. Lymphoprep and SepMate tubes were used to isolate PBMC from blood, and red cell lysis was then performed. QIAamp DNA Blood Mini kits were used to extract DNA from both PBMC and sorted T cell subsets. Points the paper makes about the study in general: A bifurcated reorganization of the PBMC repertoire at W3, with increased clonality or increased diversity, was observed in patients who later achieved disease control, unlike in progressors. The study was unable to establish whether the T cell clones driving the repertoire changes were melanoma-specific or instead reflected general immune activation. The relatively small sample size was acknowledged as something that could potentially limit how far the results can be generalized.

The origin of this receptor is a human donor with melanoma. Sequencing was performed on blood, taken from a patient treated with checkpoint blockade. The rearranged chain carries TRBV9 and TRBJ2-3, with TRBD2 identical over 8 junction bases. CDR3 sequence: CASSPRGGAADTQYF. The bases are TGTGCCAGCAGCCCACGGGGGGGTGCAGCAGATACGCAGTATTTT.